The next 27 T cell receptor beta chains were all read from a single sample in a study of technical replicates of blood from a few donors. Repertoires were generated with immunoSEQ multiplex PCR, while TCRdb's copy carries only in-frame clones and drops some. The table has tens of thousands of clones, approximately 91% seen once. Specimen: PBMCs. The source of these receptors is a human donor in good health. Some clones in this sample may be carry-over from other donors' samples.

The chain joins TRBV10-2 to TRBJ1-6; 8 nucleotides line up with TRBD1. This CDR3 is 14 amino acids long. Germline V gene data show CDR1 as WSHSY and CDR2 as SAAADI. The V and J ends lost 6 bases and 6 bases, in that order; junction bases with no gene match: 4. The CDR3 nucleotides are TGCGCCAGCAGCGCAGGGGGCCCTAATTCACCCCTCCACTTT. Amino acid sequence: CASSAGGPNSPLHF.

V usage is TRBV27 and J usage is TRBJ1-6; D unresolved. The CDR3 covers 15 residues. V shed 5 bases and J shed 11 bases, with 19 bases lying between them. Germline V gene sequence: CDR1 MNHEY, CDR2 SMNVEV (reference sequence). In nucleotides, the CDR3 is TGTGCCAGCAGTCCCTGGGCCTCGACCCAAACACCCCTCCACTTT. Protein sequence: CASSPWASTQTPLHF.

The chain couples TRBV15 to TRBJ2-7, with 8 positions matching TRBD1. The CDR3 is 18 residues long. V dropped 1 base and J dropped 6; count of bases not matched to a gene: 17. Germline lookup yields CDR1 LNHNV and CDR2 YYDKDF (reference sequence). CDR3 region: CATSRVRLVGTGPFEQYF. In DNA, the CDR3 is TGTGCCACCAGCAGAGTCAGGCTGGTTGGGACAGGACCATTCGAGCAGTACTTC.

This clone showed up just once. The rearrangement uses TRBV15 and TRBJ1-5, with 8 positions matching TRBD1. Germline CDR1 and CDR2: LNHNV and YYDKDF (reference sequence). V gave up 1 base and J gave up 5 bases; unmatched junction bases: 7. The CDR3 loop spans 16 amino acids. In DNA form, the CDR3 reads TGTGCCACCAGCAGAGGGTCGGGACAGGCACATCAGCCCCAGCATTTT. Amino acid sequence: CATSRGSGQAHQPQHF.

This chain links TRBV7-9 with TRBJ1-3; no firm D call. Germline assignment: CDR1 SEHNR and CDR2 FQNEAQ (reference sequence). The CDR3 sequence is 13 residues long. The V end was cut by 4 bases, the J end by 4 bases, with 8 bases between. The CDR3 bases are TGTGCCAGCAGCTCTGCGGCCGGAAACACCATATATTTT. Amino acid sequence: CASSSAAGNTIYF.

The V and J genes are TRBV5-4 and TRBJ1-2, with TRBD1 matching 7 bases. CDR1 and CDR2 from the germline V gene are SGHNT and YYREEE (reference sequence). The CDR3 length is 15 residues. V was clipped by 0 bases and J by 4 bases; unmatched bases: 6. CDR3 nucleotides: TGTGCCAGCAGCTTGGGAACAGGGGCCTTCTATGGCTACACCTTC. It encodes CASSLGTGAFYGYTF.

The chain has TRBV7-8 and TRBJ2-7; TRBD1 might be the D (6 bases). This CDR3 is built from 15 residues. Deletions cut 0 bases from V and 3 bases from J, with 12 bases between. CDR1 and CDR2 (germline): SGHVS, FQNEAQ. This CDR3 is CASSLAPGQDYEQYF. CDR3 in DNA: TGTGCCAGCAGCTTAGCCCCGGGACAAGACTACGAGCAGTACTTC.

The rearrangement joins TRBV5-8 to TRBJ2-1; D may be TRBD2 (7 bases). V gave up 5 bases and J gave up 4 bases, with 16 bases separating them. The germline V gene has CDR1 SGHTS and CDR2 YDEGEE. CDR3 length: 15 residues. The CDR3 region has the DNA TGTGCCAGCAGTCGGGGGGACACATCTTACAATGAGCAGTTCTTC. Residues: CASSRGDTSYNEQFF. Supplemented by reference TRBV5-8 and TRBJ2-1, the full variable domain reads EAGVTQSPTHLIKTRGQQATLRCSPISGHTSVYWYQQALGLGLQFLLWYDEGEERNRGNFPPRFSGRQFPNYSSELNVNALELEDSALYLCASSRGDTSYNEQFFGPGTRLTVL.

V is TRBV6-1 and J is TRBJ2-6, with D unresolved. Trimming left V 6 bases short and J 1 base short, with 7 bases between. Germline V gives CDR1 MNHNS, CDR2 SASEGT. This CDR3 has 14 amino acids. This CDR3 is CASRPASGANVLTF. Here the CDR3 DNA reads TGTGCCAGCAGGCCAGCGTCTGGGGCCAACGTCCTGACTTTC.

This sequence joins TRBV7-9 and TRBJ2-7; D might be TRBD2 (5 bases). V shed 6 bases and J shed 3 bases, with 18 bases lying between them. Germline V lookup: CDR1 SEHNR, CDR2 FQNEAQ (reference sequence). The CDR3 length is 15 residues. CDR3 DNA sequence: TGTGCCAGCAGTCCCCATTCGCGGGCCCACTACGAGCAGTACTTC. Translated: CASSPHSRAHYEQYF.

This chain connects TRBV9 to TRBJ2-7; 8 bases line up with TRBD2. Germline CDR1 is SGDLS and CDR2 is YYNGEE. Losses at the gene ends were 4 bases for V and 4 bases for J; bases not matched to a gene: 31. The CDR3 is 22 residues long. Here the CDR3 reads CASSPSGHLIERETGIGYEQYF. The CDR3 nucleotides read TGTGCCAGCAGCCCTTCGGGACACTTAATTGAGCGGGAGACAGGAATAGGGTACGAGCAGTACTTC. Drawing the rest from reference TRBV9 and TRBJ2-7, the complete variable domain is DSGVTQTPKHLITATGQRVTLRCSPRSGDLSVYWYQQSLDQGLQFLIQYYNGEERAKGNILERFSAQQFPDLHSELNLSSLELGDSALYFCASSPSGHLIERETGIGYEQYFGPGTRLTVT.

The chain links TRBV7-3 to TRBJ1-2; D unresolved. The germline V and J ends were trimmed by 4 bases and 3 bases, with 24 bases remaining between them. Germline CDR1 SGHTA, CDR2 FQGTGA. The CDR3 has 18 residues. CDR3 in amino acids: CASSSLRFSVRADYGYTF. The CDR3 DNA is TGTGCCAGCAGCTCCCTAAGGTTCTCTGTGAGGGCCGACTATGGCTACACCTTC.

Here the CDR3 reads CASSQLAQETQYF. The CDR3 coding sequence is TGTGCCAGCAGCCAATTGGCCCAAGAGACCCAGTACTTC. The rearrangement uses TRBV7-3 and TRBJ2-5, with D unresolved. The germline gives CDR1 SGHTA, CDR2 FQGTGA. This CDR3 region has 13 residues. V dropped 5 bases and J dropped 1 base, with 8 bases sitting between them.

V is TRBV2 and J is TRBJ2-5; a weak D match, TRBD1 (7 bases). V was shortened by 6 bases and J by 4 bases, with 15 bases between the two germline ends. The CDR3 extends over 14 amino acids. CDR1 and CDR2 from the germline V gene are SNHLY and FYNNEI. The CDR3 sequence is CASRTLRGAETQYF. In nucleotides, the CDR3 is TGTGCCAGCAGGACTCTCAGGGGGGCAGAGACCCAGTACTTC.

The chain carries TRBV7-8 and TRBJ1-2, with 8 positions matching TRBD1. The CDR3 sequence is 18 residues long. Germline V gene lookup returns CDR1 SGHVS and CDR2 FQNEAQ. V dropped 2 bases and J dropped 2; count of bases not matched to a gene: 13. DNA of the CDR3: TGTGCCAGCAGCTTATTAGGGCCCGGGACAGGTCTGAACTATGGCTACACCTTC. Residues: CASSLLGPGTGLNYGYTF. The whole variable domain, filled in from reference TRBV7-8 and TRBJ1-2, reads GAGVSQSPRYKVAKRGQDVALRCDPISGHVSLFWYQQALGQGPEFLTYFQNEAQLDKSGLPSDRFFAERPEGSVSTLKIQRTQQEDSAVYLCASSLLGPGTGLNYGYTFGSGTRLTVV.

The genes are TRBV19 and TRBJ2-7; 9 nucleotides agree with TRBD2. The V and J ends lost 6 bases and 3 bases, in that order; junction bases with no gene match: 9. This CDR3 region has 15 residues. Germline assignment: CDR1 LNHDA and CDR2 SQIVND (reference sequence). For the CDR3, the DNA is TGTGCCAGTAGCACCACCTTAGCGGGAGTCTACGAGCAGTACTTC. Encoded protein: CASSTTLAGVYEQYF. The full variable domain, with the rest looked up from reference TRBV19 and TRBJ2-7, is DGGITQSPKYLFRKEGQNVTLSCEQNLNHDAMYWYRQDPGQGLRLIYYSQIVNDFQKGDIAEGYSVSREKKESFPLTVTSAQKNPTAFYLCASSTTLAGVYEQYFGPGTRLTVT.

The V call is TRBV19, the J call TRBJ1-1; possible D gene TRBD1, 6 bases. Deletions cut 5 bases from V and 9 bases from J, with 13 bases between. Germline CDR1 is LNHDA and CDR2 is SQIVND (reference sequence). CDR3 length: 12 residues. CDR3 nucleotides: TGTGCCAGTAGTTCCTCCGGGACAAAAGCTTTCTTT. Translation gives CASSSSGTKAFF. Variable domain in full (rest from reference TRBV19 and TRBJ1-1): DGGITQSPKYLFRKEGQNVTLSCEQNLNHDAMYWYRQDPGQGLRLIYYSQIVNDFQKGDIAEGYSVSREKKESFPLTVTSAQKNPTAFYLCASSSSGTKAFFGQGTRLTVV.

The chain employs TRBV2 and TRBJ1-2; D is unresolved. This CDR3 region has 15 residues. Germline V gene data show CDR1 as SNHLY and CDR2 as FYNNEI. V was shortened by 3 bases and J by 2 bases, with 13 bases between the two germline ends. The CDR3 DNA reads as TGTGCCAGCAGTGAGTCCCCCGGGTCGAACTATGGCTACACCTTC. The encoded protein is CASSESPGSNYGYTF.

The chain has TRBV21-1 and TRBJ1-5. TRBV21-1 is annotated as a pseudogene. The CDR3 runs to 15 residues. The CDR3 nucleotides read TGTGCCAGCGTGGGTGGCGGTGGGAGCAATCAGCCCCAGCATTTT. Protein: CASVGGGGSNQPQHF.

The rearrangement links TRBV10-3 to TRBJ2-7, with TRBD2 as a possible D gene (5 bases). The germline V gene encodes CDR1 ENHRY and CDR2 SYGVKD. The CDR3 is 13 residues long. Trimming removed 8 bases at V and 0 bases at J, with 11 bases between. CDR3 amino acids: CAILSVSSYEQYF. CDR3 DNA: TGTGCCATCCTTAGCGTTAGCTCCTACGAGCAGTACTTC.

This sequence joins TRBV30 and TRBJ2-3; D might be TRBD1 (6 bases). V lost 1 base and J lost 4, with 9 bases in between. This CDR3 comprises 13 residues. Germline values: CDR1 GTSNPN, CDR2 SVGIG (reference sequence). The CDR3 is CAWSAQGPDTQYF. CDR3 in DNA: TGTGCCTGGAGTGCACAGGGCCCAGATACGCAGTATTTT.

This rearrangement joins TRBV27 to TRBJ2-1; 7 nucleotides match TRBD2. This CDR3 is 16 amino acids long. The germline V gene encodes CDR1 MNHEY and CDR2 SMNVEV (reference sequence). V lost 3 bases and J lost 0; bases outside the gene matches: 5. The CDR3 DNA is TGTGCCAGCAGTTTCAGGACTAGTCTCTCCTACAATGAGCAGTTCTTC. The encoded protein is CASSFRTSLSYNEQFF.

V and J are TRBV7-2 and TRBJ2-7; 7 bases are shared with TRBD2. Germline V gene lookup returns CDR1 SGHTA and CDR2 FQGNSA. Trimming at V came to 1 base and at J to 1 base, leaving 4 bases not matched to a gene. The CDR3 is made up of 15 amino acids. The CDR3 sequence: CASSLGSSGSYEQYF. In DNA form, the CDR3 reads TGTGCCAGCAGCTTAGGTAGTAGCGGGTCCTACGAGCAGTACTTC.

The rearrangement joins TRBV11-2 to TRBJ2-7, with 7 bases that match TRBD1. The CDR3 extends over 15 amino acids. The germline CDR1 and CDR2 sequences are SGHAT and FQNNGV. With 2 bases clipped from V and 3 bases from J, the junction kept 7 bases outside the gene matches. The CDR3 DNA follows: TGTGCCAGCAGCTTATATGGGACAGCGGTCTACGAGCAGTACTTC. Its translation is CASSLYGTAVYEQYF.

The V call is TRBV6-4, the J call TRBJ2-7; perhaps TRBD1 as D (6 bases). V was pared by 2 bases and J by 3 bases, with 8 bases between. The CDR3 totals 13 residues. Germline V CDR1 and CDR2: MRHNA, SNTAGT. DNA of the CDR3: TGTGCCAGCAGTGACCCGACAGGCTACGAGCAGTACTTC. Translating it yields CASSDPTGYEQYF.

V is TRBV6-6 and J is TRBJ2-3; 10 bases are a match to TRBD2. CDR3 length: 16 residues. Germline V gives CDR1 MNHNY, CDR2 SVGAGI (reference sequence). J was trimmed by 6 bases and V by 6 bases; bases with no gene match: 12. For the CDR3, the DNA is TGTGCCAGCAGATCCGAGCGGGGGGGCCTTTCTGATACGCAGTATTTT. Protein: CASRSERGGLSDTQYF.

V and J are TRBV7-2 and TRBJ2-5, with TRBD2 identical over 7 bases. CDR1 is SGHTA and CDR2 is FQGNSA in the germline V gene. Losses at the gene ends were 5 bases for V and 4 bases for J; bases not matched to a gene: 7. The CDR3 totals 14 residues. For the CDR3, the DNA is TGTGCCAGCAGCAAGTGGCTAGCGGCAGAGACCCAGTACTTC. Amino acid sequence: CASSKWLAAETQYF.